This entry lists 29 T cell receptor beta chains sequenced from one sample in a study of identical twins. TCRdb fed the 5' RACE reads into MiXCR, producing one record per CDR3 protein. The data show 450,000 or so distinct CDR3 sequences, 11% to 15% seen once. These data also formed part of another study, on yellow fever vaccine responses in identical twins.

Sequenced material: CD4+ T cells sorted from blood. Source of these receptors: a young woman in good health.

This clonotype was counted a few times. The CDR3 sequence is CASRPTGLPGHEQYF. The CDR3 bases are TGTGCCAGTAGACCCACAGGGCTGCCTGGCCACGAGCAGTACTTC. The genes are TRBV19 and TRBJ2-7; D may be TRBD1 (6 bases). This CDR3 region has 15 residues. The V and J ends lost 6 bases and 5 bases respectively, with 20 bases between them. Germline CDR1 is LNHDA and CDR2 is SQIVND (reference sequence).

This clonotype was recorded a few times. The rearrangement uses TRBV6-2 or TRBV6-3 and TRBJ2-1; perhaps TRBD2 as D (7 bases). Trimming shortened V by 1 base and J by 6 bases, and 13 bases separated the two germline ends. The CDR3 consists of 15 residues. Germline V gene data show CDR1 as MNHEY and CDR2 as SVGEGT. The CDR3 coding sequence is TGTGCCAGCAGTTACTGGGGGGGGGCTGGCAATGAGCAGTTCTTC. Translation gives CASSYWGGAGNEQFF.

CDR3 in DNA: TGTGCCAGCAGGGATCCAGGGGCCCCGAGATCCTACGAGCAGTACTTC. Its translation: CASRDPGAPRSYEQYF. The V gene is TRBV11-2, the J gene TRBJ2-7; TRBD1 is a possible D gene (6 bases). Germline loops: CDR1 SGHAT, CDR2 FQNNGV. Trimming stripped 6 bases from V and 1 base from J, with 19 bases between. The CDR3 sequence is 16 residues long.

J is TRBJ2-3 and V is TRBV6-1; 11 nucleotides line up with TRBD1. V lost 5 bases and J lost 4; bases outside the gene matches: 5. The CDR3 consists of 15 residues. Germline CDR1 is MNHNS and CDR2 is SASEGT. The CDR3 spells CASSRTGGDADTQYF. The CDR3 DNA reads as TGTGCCAGCAGTCGGACAGGGGGCGATGCAGATACGCAGTATTTT.

This clonotype was observed a handful of times. The chain employs TRBV20-1 and TRBJ2-7; TRBD2 matches at 13 bases. CDR1 and CDR2 from the germline V gene are DFQATT and SNEGSKA (reference sequence). V was clipped by 4 bases and J by 4 bases; unmatched bases: 1. This CDR3 comprises 13 residues. The CDR3: CSATTSGRYEQYF. DNA for the CDR3: TGCAGTGCTACGACTAGCGGGAGGTACGAGCAGTACTTC.

This clonotype has at least ten counts. The chain couples TRBV6-2 or TRBV6-3 to TRBJ1-2; unclear D gene. Germline CDR1 and CDR2: MNHEY and SVGEGT. Trimming took 6 bases from V and 2 from J, leaving 7 bases between them. The CDR3 has 12 amino acids. The CDR3 bases are TGTGCCAGCAGAGGGCAGAACTATGGCTACACCTTC. Translated, it gives CASRGQNYGYTF.

A few counts support this clonotype. This chain connects TRBV4-3 to TRBJ2-1; D not resolved. CDR3 length equals 15 residues. Germline loops: CDR1 LGHNA, CDR2 YSLEER. With 0 bases removed from V and 5 bases from J, the gap between germline ends came to 11 bases. This CDR3 is CASSQEVWLNNEQFF. CDR3 sequence (DNA): TGCGCCAGCAGCCAAGAAGTATGGCTAAACAATGAGCAGTTCTTC.

This chain joins TRBV6-2 or TRBV6-3 and TRBJ1-5, with D maybe TRBD1 (5 bases). Trimming cost V 5 bases and J 3 bases, with 11 bases left between them. The CDR3 totals 14 residues. The germline V gene encodes CDR1 MNHEY and CDR2 SVGEGT. CDR3 in DNA: TGTGCCAGCAGTCAAAGACAGAACAATCAGCCCCAGCATTTT. Amino acids: CASSQRQNNQPQHF.

This sequence joins TRBV2 and TRBJ2-3; 7 bases map to TRBD1. Unmatched junction bases numbered 16, after V lost 7 bases and J lost 3 bases. The germline gives CDR1 SNHLY, CDR2 FYNNEI. The CDR3 consists of 17 residues. As DNA, the CDR3 is TGTGCCAGCAATAGACAGGGCGAGGTGATGAGGACAGATACGCAGTATTTT. Amino acid sequence: CASNRQGEVMRTDTQYF.

The chain has TRBV5-1 and TRBJ1-1; unclear D gene. Trimming shortened V by 3 bases and J by 2 bases, and 14 bases separated the two germline ends. CDR1 is SGHRS, CDR2 YFSETQ, per germline. The CDR3 contains 15 residues. CDR3 amino acids: CASSWVGEGNTEAFF. In DNA, the CDR3 is TGCGCCAGCAGCTGGGTAGGCGAGGGAAACACTGAAGCTTTCTTT.

This clonotype was picked up a small number of times. The chain couples TRBV6-1 to TRBJ1-2, with D possibly being TRBD1 (6 bases). V dropped 6 bases and J dropped 2 bases, with 16 bases sitting between them. The CDR3 runs 15 residues. Germline V lookup: CDR1 MNHNS, CDR2 SASEGT. The CDR3 DNA reads TGTGCCAGCAGCGGCCGATCCACAGGGAACTATGGCTACACCTTC. It specifies CASSGRSTGNYGYTF.

This clonotype was counted only a few times. The genes are TRBV11-2 and TRBJ2-6; D may be TRBD1 (6 bases). Germline V gene data show CDR1 as SGHAT and CDR2 as FQNNGV. The CDR3 length is 15 residues. The ends were cut back, 9 bases at V and 2 bases at J, with 14 bases in the middle. The DNA of the CDR3 is TGTGCCAGTAGGGGGATGGGTGCTGGGGCCAACGTCCTGACTTTC. This codes for CASRGMGAGANVLTF. Complete variable domain (other parts from reference TRBV11-2 and TRBJ2-6): EAGVAQSPRYKIIEKRQSVAFWCNPISGHATLYWYQQILGQGPKLLIQFQNNGVVDDSQLPKDRFSAERLKGVDSTLKIQPAKLEDSAVYLCASRGMGAGANVLTFGAGSRLTVL.

This clonotype was detected many times. The chain combines TRBV10-1 with TRBJ2-1; D is unresolved. The CDR3 consists of 15 residues. Germline V gene data show CDR1 as WNHNN and CDR2 as SYGVQD (reference sequence). Trimming removed 3 bases at V and 5 bases at J, with 14 bases between. CDR3: CASSDGVGPNNEQFF. CDR3 coding DNA: TGCGCCAGCAGTGACGGAGTAGGTCCCAACAATGAGCAGTTCTTC.

There are a few counts of this clonotype. CDR3 region: CASSLSGQGAHEQYF. In DNA, the CDR3 is TGTGCCAGCAGCTTGAGTGGGCAGGGGGCACACGAGCAGTACTTC. The rearrangement links TRBV5-6 to TRBJ2-7; 8 bases line up with TRBD1. Germline CDR1 reads SGHDT; CDR2 reads YYEEEE. V shed 1 base, J shed 5 bases, and the junction held 8 bases outside the gene matches. This CDR3 contains 15 residues.

This clonotype was detected many times. This chain links TRBV2 with TRBJ2-3; TRBD2 matches 7 bases. CDR1 SNHLY and CDR2 FYNNEI come from the germline V gene. The V segment lost 6 bases and the J segment 5 bases; nucleotides outside the gene matches: 11. The CDR3 runs 15 residues. CDR3 DNA sequence: TGTGCCAGCAGGGAGTTGGGAGGGCATGGAGATACGCAGTATTTT. It encodes CASRELGGHGDTQYF. Combining the CDR3 with reference TRBV2 and TRBJ2-3 gives the whole variable domain EPEVTQTPSHQVTQMGQEVILRCVPISNHLYFYWYRQILGQKVEFLVSFYNNEISEKSEIFDDQFSVERPDGSNFTLKIRSTKLEDSAMYFCASRELGGHGDTQYFGPGTRLTVL.

There are a few counts of this clonotype. The genes are TRBV15 and TRBJ2-5; TRBD2 agrees at 7 bases. V lost 6 bases and J lost 1; bases outside the gene matches: 8. Germline V gene lookup returns CDR1 LNHNV and CDR2 YYDKDF (reference sequence). The CDR3 runs to 15 residues. CDR3 region: CATRPGIAGQETQYF. The CDR3 coding sequence is TGTGCCACCAGACCGGGTATAGCGGGCCAAGAGACCCAGTACTTC.

The rearrangement uses TRBV20-1 and TRBJ2-3, with D perhaps TRBD2 (7 bases). The CDR3 contains 14 residues. The germline gives CDR1 DFQATT, CDR2 SNEGSKA (reference sequence). Trimming left V 4 bases short and J 5 bases short, with 16 bases between. In DNA form, the CDR3 reads TGCAGTGCTAAGAGGTGGGGGGGCGGAGATACGCAGTATTTT. It codes for CSAKRWGGGDTQYF.

This chain connects TRBV7-2 to TRBJ2-3, with TRBD2 identical over 12 bases. CDR1 and CDR2 (germline): SGHTA, FQGNSA. CDR3 length equals 15 residues. Trimming cost V 5 bases and J 6 bases; bases outside gene matches: 6. CDR3 sequence (DNA): TGTGCCAGCAGCGCTAGCGGGGGGGCCCGGGATACGCAGTATTTT. Protein: CASSASGGARDTQYF.

The chain employs TRBV3-1 and TRBJ2-1; D unclear. The CDR3 runs 11 residues. V was trimmed by 1 base and J by 14 bases, leaving 9 bases between them. CDR1 and CDR2 from the germline V gene are LGHDT and YNNKEL (reference sequence). CDR3 protein: CASSQAGTEFF. Here the CDR3 DNA reads TGTGCCAGCAGCCAAGCCGGTACGGAGTTCTTC.

This clonotype was seen more than once but under ten times. V is TRBV7-9 and J is TRBJ2-5; D is perhaps TRBD1 (6 bases). Germline-derived CDR1 and CDR2 are SEHNR and FQNEAQ (reference sequence). This CDR3 comprises 14 residues. Trimming stripped 5 bases from V and 5 bases from J, with 15 bases between. CDR3 region: CASSLRTETETQYF. The CDR3 coding sequence is TGTGCCAGCAGCCTACGGACAGAAACGGAGACCCAGTACTTC.

V is TRBV5-1 and J is TRBJ2-3, with TRBD2 identical over 13 bases. Germline V gene data show CDR1 as SGHRS and CDR2 as YFSETQ. Trimming took 0 bases from V and 5 from J; bases not matched to a gene: 6. This CDR3 comprises 17 residues. The CDR3 sequence: CASSLAPGLAGVDTQYF. The CDR3 region has the DNA TGCGCCAGCAGCTTGGCCCCTGGACTAGCGGGAGTAGATACGCAGTATTTT.

This clonotype has a count of ten or more. The chain uses TRBV20-1 and TRBJ2-3; 13 bases map to TRBD2. This CDR3 contains 15 residues. V shed 5 bases and J 6 bases; nucleotides not matched to a gene: 8. The germline gives CDR1 DFQATT, CDR2 SNEGSKA (reference sequence). The CDR3 here is CSALTGLAGWDTQYF. In DNA form, the CDR3 reads TGCAGTGCTCTAACGGGACTAGCGGGATGGGATACGCAGTATTTT.

This clonotype was seen only a few times. The V call is TRBV9, the J call TRBJ1-1, with D hard to call. Germline CDR1 SGDLS, CDR2 YYNGEE. Between the trimmed V and J ends, which lost 1 base and 2 bases, there was a span of 6 bases. CDR3 length: 13 residues. The CDR3 coding sequence is TGTGCCAGCAGCGTACGGCCCAACACTGAAGCTTTCTTT. It is translated as CASSVRPNTEAFF.

A few counts support this clonotype. The chain has TRBV29-1 and TRBJ2-1; tentatively, D is TRBD2 (6 bases). The CDR3 has 12 amino acids. V dropped 4 bases and J dropped 3 bases, with 7 bases sitting between them. Germline V lookup: CDR1 SQVTM, CDR2 ANQGSEA. In DNA, the CDR3 is TGCAGCGTTGCGCGGGGCTACAATGAGCAGTTCTTC. It specifies CSVARGYNEQFF.

The CDR3 sequence: CASSPEPLWYSPLHF. CDR3 nucleotide sequence: TGTGCCAGCTCACCAGAACCCTTATGGTATTCACCCCTCCACTTT. The chain couples TRBV18 to TRBJ1-6; D gene unclear. V lost 2 bases and J 8 bases, leaving 13 bases between the germline ends. The CDR3 contains 15 residues. In germline, CDR1 is KGHSH, CDR2 LQKENI.

This clonotype was picked up a small number of times. This chain uses TRBV29-1 with TRBJ2-1, with 15 bases aligning to TRBD2. V lost 6 bases to trimming and J lost 5 bases; unmatched junction nucleotides: 8. This CDR3 is built from 16 residues. Germline V gives CDR1 SQVTM, CDR2 ANQGSEA. CDR3 region: CSVAPGLAGGNNEQFF. For the CDR3, the DNA is TGCAGCGTCGCTCCGGGACTAGCGGGGGGAAACAATGAGCAGTTCTTC.

This clonotype was seen more than once but under ten times. V gene TRBV12-3 or TRBV12-4 combines with J gene TRBJ2-7; 8 positions match TRBD2. This CDR3 contains 14 residues. The junction had 5 bases not matched to a gene; V was cut back by 3 bases and J by 4 bases. DNA for the CDR3: TGTGCCAGCAGTTTCTCGGGAGGGCCTTACGAGCAGTACTTC. Translation gives CASSFSGGPYEQYF.

In the case of this clonotype: An end of the junction does not agree with germline; a read error may underlie this. The CDR3 sequence is CVSSQEGSNTGELFF. The CDR3 coding sequence is TGCGTCAGCAGCCAAGAAGGATCGAACACCGGGGAGCTGTTTTTT. V usage is TRBV4-3 and J usage is TRBJ2-2; D is unresolved. The CDR3 sequence is 15 residues long. Germline CDR1 is LGHNA and CDR2 is YSLEER.

The V gene is TRBV28, the J gene TRBJ2-6, with D uncertain. Per the germline V gene, CDR1 is MDHEN and CDR2 is SYDVKM. This CDR3 is 18 amino acids long. V was shortened by 1 base and J by 1 base, with 14 bases between the two germline ends. The CDR3 reads CASSLYPRLSSGANVLTF. The DNA for the CDR3 is TGTGCCAGCAGTTTATACCCGAGGCTCTCTTCTGGGGCCAACGTCCTGACTTTC.